One sample yielded the 3 T cell receptor beta chains listed below, sequenced in a study of T-cell reconstitution after alpha-beta-depleted transplantation in children. The TCRbeta library was prepared with unique molecular identifiers. A single record per CDR3 protein comes from TCRdb applying MiXCR to the PCR reads. The sample yields about 580,000 distinct CDR3 sequences, more than 20% seen once. The starting material was PBMCs, mostly from graft donor cells, obtained 360 days after TCRalphabeta/CD19-depleted stem cell transplant. The source of these receptors is a boy younger than two who had a stem cell transplant for acute myeloid leukemia, so the T cells may come from the graft donor.

The rearrangement joins TRBV4-3 to TRBJ2-6; no firm D call. The germline V gene has CDR1 LGHNA and CDR2 YSLEER. This CDR3 region has 18 residues. V shed 0 bases and J shed 0 bases, with 12 bases lying between them. The CDR3 sequence is CASSQEGTRHSGANVLTF. Written as DNA, the CDR3 is TGCGCCAGCAGCCAAGAAGGAACAAGACACTCTGGGGCCAACGTCCTGACTTTC.

This clonotype was counted at least ten times. The chain has TRBV12-3 or TRBV12-4 and TRBJ2-2; no reliable D call. This CDR3 is 14 amino acids long. V shed 2 bases and J shed 3 bases, with 7 bases lying between them. CDR3 sequence reads: CASSLRTHTGELFF. CDR3 nucleotide sequence: TGTGCCAGCAGTTTACGGACCCACACCGGGGAGCTGTTTTTT.

This chain uses TRBV9 with TRBJ2-1, with a weak D call TRBD2 (7 bases). This CDR3 is 16 amino acids long. The germline V gene has CDR1 SGDLS and CDR2 YYNGEE. Trimming stripped 0 bases from V and 9 bases from J, with 19 bases between. CDR3 region: CASSVEVGGPFREQFF. DNA for the CDR3: TGTGCCAGCAGCGTAGAGGTGGGGGGGCCCTTCCGTGAGCAGTTCTTC.